Following are 23 T cell receptor beta chains from one sample sequenced in a study of CD8+ T cells in alopecia areata. Reverse transcription of extracted RNA yielded cDNA, which provided the sequencing template. The repertoire was sequenced with immunoSEQ multiplex PCR; TCRdb's copy has only in-frame clones and lacks some. Of some 130,000 clones listed, roughly 58% were seen once; the top ten hold 4.5% to 5.5%. Sample: CD4+ T cells sorted from blood, taken at week 0. The origin of the receptors is a human donor with alopecia areata.

The V call is TRBV4-1, the J call TRBJ2-5; 7 positions agree with TRBD2. With 0 bases clipped from V and 1 base from J, the junction kept 2 bases outside the gene matches. The germline CDR1 and CDR2 sequences are MGHRA and YSYEKL. This CDR3 contains 15 residues. CDR3 loop: CASSQDGTTQETQYF. The CDR3 nucleotides are TGCGCCAGCAGCCAAGATGGGACTACCCAAGAGACCCAGTACTTC.

The rearrangement uses TRBV6-5 and TRBJ2-7; D remains ambiguous. CDR3 size: 15 residues. In germline, CDR1 is MNHEY, CDR2 SVGAGI. V lost 0 bases, J lost 3 bases, and 12 bases lay in between. The CDR3 coding sequence is TGTGCCAGCAGTTACTCGAGTGCCACATACTACGAGCAGTACTTC. Protein sequence: CASSYSSATYYEQYF.

This clone was seen only a few times. V gene TRBV2 combines with J gene TRBJ2-7; maybe TRBD1 (5 bases). V gave up 6 bases and J gave up 3 bases, with 15 bases separating them. The germline gives CDR1 SNHLY, CDR2 FYNNEI. The CDR3 length is 14 residues. For the CDR3, the DNA is TGTGCCAGCAGGCAGGGAATCATCTACTACGAGCAGTACTTC. The encoded protein is CASRQGIIYYEQYF.

The V gene is TRBV19, the J gene TRBJ1-2, with 8 bases identical to TRBD1. The CDR3 consists of 14 residues. With V trimmed by 7 bases and J by 7 bases, 11 bases remained unmatched. Germline lookup yields CDR1 LNHDA and CDR2 SQIVND (reference sequence). The CDR3 sequence: CASTPRSGGGGYTF. The CDR3, as DNA: TGTGCCAGTACCCCCCGGTCAGGGGGCGGTGGCTACACCTTC. The variable domain in full, completed from reference TRBV19 and TRBJ1-2, reads DGGITQSPKYLFRKEGQNVTLSCEQNLNHDAMYWYRQDPGQGLRLIYYSQIVNDFQKGDIAEGYSVSREKKESFPLTVTSAQKNPTAFYLCASTPRSGGGGYTFGSGTRLTVV.

This chain links TRBV5-6 with TRBJ1-2; D unresolved. CDR1 SGHDT and CDR2 YYEEEE come from the germline V gene. Trimming pared 2 bases from V and 8 bases from J, leaving 10 bases between. The CDR3 length is 12 residues. CDR3 sequence reads: CASSFGEGGYTF. The CDR3 bases are TGTGCCAGCAGCTTCGGGGAAGGCGGCTACACCTTC.

This clone was observed a few times. The rearrangement joins TRBV7-9 to TRBJ2-3, with 8 nucleotides matching TRBD2. The V segment lost 8 bases and the J segment 0 bases; nucleotides outside the gene matches: 4. The length of the CDR3 is 14 residues. Germline V gene sequence: CDR1 SEHNR, CDR2 FQNEAQ (reference sequence). For the CDR3, the DNA is TGTGCCAGCTCTTCTAGCGGGAGCACAGATACGCAGTATTTT. Its translation is CASSSSGSTDTQYF. The full variable domain, with the rest looked up from reference TRBV7-9 and TRBJ2-3, is DTGVSQNPRHKITKRGQNVTFRCDPISEHNRLYWYRQTLGQGPEFLTYFQNEAQLEKSRLLSDRFSAERPKGSFSTLEIQRTEQGDSAMYLCASSSSGSTDTQYFGPGTRLTVL.

The chain couples TRBV29-1 to TRBJ2-7, with TRBD1 identical over 11 bases. Unmatched junction bases numbered 11, after V lost 8 bases and J lost 2 bases. The CDR3 runs 15 residues. The germline gives CDR1 SQVTM, CDR2 ANQGSEA. This CDR3 reads CSTRTTDRGPYEQYF. CDR3 bases: TGCAGCACCAGAACCACGGACAGGGGGCCCTACGAGCAGTACTTC.

CDR3 loop: CASSQGLQETQYF. The CDR3 nucleotides read TGCGCCAGCAGCCAAGGACTACAAGAGACCCAGTACTTC. The V and J genes are TRBV4-3 and TRBJ2-5; possibly TRBD2 for D (5 bases). CDR1 and CDR2 from the germline V gene are LGHNA and YSLEER. The ends were cut back, 1 base at V and 2 bases at J, with 5 bases in the middle. The CDR3 has 13 residues.

This chain uses TRBV28 with TRBJ1-5; no reliable D call. Trimming took off 3 bases at V and 5 bases at J, with 11 bases between the two ends. Looked up from germline, CDR1 is MDHEN and CDR2 is SYDVKM. CDR3 length equals 14 residues. This chain's CDR3 is CASSFTRDYQPQHF. The CDR3 DNA reads TGTGCCAGCAGTTTTACCCGTGATTATCAGCCCCAGCATTTT. Variable domain in full (rest from reference TRBV28 and TRBJ1-5): DVKVTQSSRYLVKRTGEKVFLECVQDMDHENMFWYRQDPGLGLRLIYFSYDVKMKEKGDIPEGYSVSREKKERFSLILESASTNQTSMYLCASSFTRDYQPQHFGDGTRLSIL.

This clone is a singleton in its sample. The genes are TRBV5-1 and TRBJ2-3; 14 nucleotides align to TRBD2. This CDR3 comprises 19 residues. V dropped 4 bases and J dropped 0; count of bases not matched to a gene: 10. The germline V gene encodes CDR1 SGHRS and CDR2 YFSETQ. CDR3 protein: CASSTAGTSGGTSTDTQYF. The CDR3 DNA sequence: TGCGCCAGCAGCACCGCAGGGACTAGCGGGGGCACGAGCACAGATACGCAGTATTTT. Full variable domain (rest looked up from reference TRBV5-1 and TRBJ2-3): KAGVTQTPRYLIKTRGQQVTLSCSPISGHRSVSWYQQTPGQGLQFLFEYFSETQRNKGNFPGRFSGRQFSNSRSEMNVSTLELGDSALYLCASSTAGTSGGTSTDTQYFGPGTRLTVL.

The chain has TRBV7-9 and TRBJ2-2, with 8 bases identical to TRBD2. The germline V gene encodes CDR1 SEHNR and CDR2 FQNEAQ (reference sequence). V shed 0 bases, J shed 6 bases, and the junction held 0 bases outside the gene matches. This CDR3 has 14 amino acids. The CDR3 region has the DNA TGTGCCAGCAGCTTAGCCGGGAGGGCCGGGGAGCTGTTTTTT. Its translation: CASSLAGRAGELFF.

The table lists this clone with a few counts. The chain employs TRBV7-2 and TRBJ1-5; the D gene is possibly TRBD1 (5 bases). The CDR3 is made up of 16 amino acids. Trimming left V 2 bases short and J 7 bases short, with 18 bases between. Germline V gene data show CDR1 as SGHTA and CDR2 as FQGNSA. For the CDR3, the DNA is TGTGCCAGCAGCTTATCGGTTGGCAGGGCAGACCAGCCCCAGCATTTT. It is translated as CASSLSVGRADQPQHF.

This chain connects TRBV5-1 to TRBJ2-2; 7 nucleotides agree with TRBD1. Per the germline V gene, CDR1 is SGHRS and CDR2 is YFSETQ. The CDR3 sequence is 16 residues long. V shed 4 bases, J shed 7 bases, and the junction held 13 bases outside the gene matches. The chain's CDR3 is CASSGGQTLRHGELFF. Here the CDR3 DNA reads TGCGCCAGCAGCGGGGGACAGACGCTTAGACACGGGGAGCTGTTTTTT.

The chain carries TRBV5-6 and TRBJ2-7, with a possible D match to TRBD2 (6 bases). V was clipped by 4 bases and J by 2 bases, with 16 bases between them. The length of the CDR3 is 15 residues. Germline V lookup: CDR1 SGHDT, CDR2 YYEEEE. CDR3: CASSLTGVLTYEQYF. CDR3 DNA sequence: TGTGCCAGCAGCCTGACGGGGGTACTTACCTACGAGCAGTACTTC.

This clone was seen a handful of times. The rearrangement joins TRBV30 to TRBJ2-1; 13 nucleotides line up with TRBD2. CDR3 size: 16 residues. Trimming cost V 0 bases and J 7 bases; bases outside gene matches: 6. Germline lookup yields CDR1 GTSNPN and CDR2 SVGIG (reference sequence). CDR3 DNA: TGTGCCTGGAGTGTCCCCGGACTAGCGGGAGATAATGAGCAGTTCTTC. Translation gives CAWSVPGLAGDNEQFF.

The rearrangement uses TRBV7-2 and TRBJ2-3; 12 nucleotides agree with TRBD2. V was pared by 0 bases and J by 10 bases, with 2 bases of the junction left unmatched. This CDR3 is 14 amino acids long. Germline values: CDR1 SGHTA, CDR2 FQGNSA. CDR3: CASSLATSGGSQYF. For the CDR3, the DNA is TGTGCCAGCAGCTTAGCTACTAGCGGGGGGTCGCAGTATTTT.

This clone has only one observation. The chain combines TRBV7-9 with TRBJ1-1; no clear D. Between the trimmed V and J ends, which lost 1 base and 0 bases, there was a span of 9 bases. CDR1 and CDR2 (germline): SEHNR, FQNEAQ (reference sequence). CDR3 length: 15 amino acids. The CDR3: CASSLGAGLNTEAFF. The DNA of the CDR3 is TGTGCCAGCAGCTTAGGTGCGGGCTTGAACACTGAAGCTTTCTTT.

The V and J genes are TRBV4-2 and TRBJ2-5, with TRBD2 matching over 14 bases. With 4 bases clipped from V and 2 bases from J, the junction kept 15 bases outside the gene matches. The CDR3 spans 20 residues. Germline values: CDR1 LGHNA, CDR2 YNFKEQ. The CDR3 sequence is CASSRTGTSGRPSAQETQYF. The CDR3 DNA follows: TGTGCCAGCAGCCGGACCGGGACTAGCGGGAGACCTAGCGCTCAAGAGACCCAGTACTTC.

The gene calls are TRBV19 and TRBJ2-7; 9 bases map to TRBD1. The CDR3 extends over 14 amino acids. The germline gives CDR1 LNHDA, CDR2 SQIVND (reference sequence). J gave up 6 bases and V 7 bases, and 10 bases lay outside the gene matches. The CDR3 DNA is TGTGCCAGTACCTCCGGGACAGGGTTCGGCGAGCAGTACTTC. This encodes CASTSGTGFGEQYF.

CDR3 coding DNA: TGTGCCAGCAGTAAGAATACAGGGTCGAACACTGAAGCTTTCTTT. Protein product: CASSKNTGSNTEAFF. The chain has TRBV25-1 and TRBJ1-1, with a tentative D call TRBD1 (6 bases). The V end lost 5 bases, the J end lost 1 base, and 14 bases lay between the germline ends. Germline loops: CDR1 MGHDK, CDR2 SYGVNS. This CDR3 is 15 amino acids long.

This clone was recorded at least ten times. The chain couples TRBV7-8 to TRBJ2-1, with 7 bases identical to TRBD2. This CDR3 comprises 17 residues. The V gene end was trimmed by 5 bases and the J gene end by 0 bases; junction bases not matched to a gene: 10. Germline CDR1 is SGHVS and CDR2 is FQNEAQ. CDR3 region: CASSPLTSSGSYNEQFF. The DNA of the CDR3 is TGTGCCAGCAGCCCTTTGACTAGCTCCGGCTCCTACAATGAGCAGTTCTTC.

This clone showed up just a few times. V is TRBV7-2 and J is TRBJ2-1; D is ambiguous. The CDR3 runs 16 residues. The V gene's germline CDR1 is SGHTA and CDR2 FQGNSA. V gave up 2 bases and J gave up 5 bases, with 16 bases separating them. The CDR3 DNA sequence: TGTGCCAGCAGCTTATTTTCCAGCCCCCTAAACAATGAGCAGTTCTTC. Translation: CASSLFSSPLNNEQFF.

This clone has more than one count but fewer than ten. The chain joins TRBV5-8 to TRBJ1-1; D call uncertain. The V and J ends lost 0 bases and 7 bases respectively, with 10 bases between them. This CDR3 region has 13 residues. The germline V gene encodes CDR1 SGHTS and CDR2 YDEGEE. CDR3 loop: CASSLVRSNEAFF. CDR3 DNA sequence: TGTGCCAGCAGCTTGGTGCGGAGTAATGAAGCTTTCTTT.